Below, one T cell receptor (beta chain) is given with its context. The antigen is undetermined. The sample belongs to a study of shared clonotypes between healthy human individuals. Whole-study context: Three plates each covered CD4 naive and memory; CD8 naive two, CD8 memory one. General study points: About 5% was the fraction of naive CD4 clonotypes found shared across a few donors.

Every subset had its genomic DNA shared out evenly among several immunoSEQ plates. Generated by immunoSEQ multiplex PCR, the TCRdb table keeps only in-frame clones and is missing some. Of millions of clones in the sample, about 93% were seen once. Naive CD8 isolation took CD45RO-negative cells positively selected for CCR7 and excluded terminally differentiated effector memory CD45RA+ cells. CDR1 MDHEN and CDR2 SYDVKM come from the germline V gene. The CDR3 sequence is 14 residues long. Trimming took off 7 bases at V and 7 bases at J, with 19 bases between the two ends. The clonotype comes from a man between 18 and 35 years old in good health. Some clones in this sample may be carry-over from other donors' samples. The rearrangement joins TRBV28 to TRBJ1-2; weak D call: TRBD1 (5 bases). Sample: naive CD8+ T cells from PBMCs. This CDR3 reads CASTPLGTASGYTF. The CDR3 DNA sequence: TGTGCCAGCACTCCCCTCGGGACCGCTAGTGGCTACACCTTC.